These 6 T cell receptor beta chains share one sample of origin, sequenced in a study of T cell responses to AZD1222 COVID-19 vaccine. Only in-frame clones appear in the TCRdb table, and some are missing; sequencing was by immunoSEQ multiplex PCR. Of around 78,000 clones in the sample, around nine tenths were seen once. This sample comprised peripheral blood, obtained on day 0 of AZD1222 vaccination. The receptors come from an adult in good health.

The chain is built from TRBV2 and TRBJ2-1; unclear D gene. Germline-derived CDR1 and CDR2 are SNHLY and FYNNEI. V lost 4 bases and J 5 bases, leaving 15 bases between the germline ends. CDR3 length: 15 amino acids. Here the CDR3 DNA reads TGTGCCAGCAGTGTGGAAAGGGCTAGGGACAATGAGCAGTTCTTC. Translating gives CASSVERARDNEQFF. Together with reference TRBV2 and TRBJ2-1, the CDR3 gives the full variable domain: EPEVTQTPSHQVTQMGQEVILRCVPISNHLYFYWYRQILGQKVEFLVSFYNNEISEKSEIFDDQFSVERPDGSNFTLKIRSTKLEDSAMYFCASSVERARDNEQFFGPGTRLTVL.

The chain uses TRBV5-1 and TRBJ1-2; 7 nucleotides align to TRBD1. Germline loops: CDR1 SGHRS, CDR2 YFSETQ. The V and J ends lost 5 bases and 4 bases, in that order; junction bases with no gene match: 2. The CDR3 spans 12 residues. Written as DNA, the CDR3 is TGCGCCAGCAGTTCAGGGGGCTATGGCTACACCTTC. Translation gives CASSSGGYGYTF.

The chain has TRBV5-1 and TRBJ1-4, with D tentatively TRBD1 (5 bases). Trimming took off 4 bases at V and 0 bases at J, with 19 bases between the two ends. The CDR3 extends over 18 amino acids. Germline CDR1 reads SGHRS; CDR2 reads YFSETQ. Here the CDR3 reads CASSPDGGSSATNEKLFF. Written as DNA, the CDR3 is TGCGCCAGCAGCCCGGATGGGGGGAGTTCTGCAACTAATGAAAAACTGTTTTTT.

This clone appeared a few times. V and J are TRBV9 and TRBJ1-4; 9 nucleotides agree with TRBD1. The CDR3 loop spans 14 amino acids. CDR1 and CDR2 (germline): SGDLS, YYNGEE. V gave up 4 bases and J gave up 11 bases; unmatched junction bases: 9. Written as DNA, the CDR3 is TGTGCCAGCAGCACCGGGACAGGGATCTATAAACTGTTTTTT. Protein product: CASSTGTGIYKLFF.

This chain uses TRBV29-1 with TRBJ1-2; unclear D gene. Germline CDR1 SQVTM, CDR2 ANQGSEA. Trimming cost V 3 bases and J 4 bases, with 12 bases left between them. This CDR3 spans 13 amino acids. The CDR3 DNA is TGCAGCGTTGATAGGACTGCGCCCTATGGCTACACCTTC. Amino acids: CSVDRTAPYGYTF.

The table lists this clone with many counts. The CDR3 carries no conserved terminal phenylalanine or tryptophan, so it likely arises from a read error. It is unclear where the CDR3 begins or ends on the DNA, so no DNA is shown, and the CDR3 is as TCRdb lists it. The genes are TRBV11-3 and TRBJ2-7; the D call in the table, TRBD2, was not verified against the DNA. A total of 9 residues make up the CDR3, ends included. Per the germline V gene, CDR1 is SGHNT and CDR2 is YENEEA. CDR3 protein: CASSPEGGI.